The 22 T cell receptor beta chains below all came from one sample that was sequenced in a study of blood T cell repertoires in COVID-19. This table comes from immunoSEQ multiplex PCR, and its TCRdb copy is limited to in-frame clones, with some not included. The repertoire holds 80,000 to 90,000 clones, with 86% as singletons. The sample was peripheral blood. These receptors were taken from a man at least 80 years old with active or convalescent COVID-19.

This rearrangement joins TRBV6-2 or TRBV6-3 to TRBJ2-6; the match to TRBD1 covers 9 bases. This CDR3 region has 18 residues. The germline V gene encodes CDR1 MNHEY and CDR2 SVGEGT. V gave up 5 bases and J gave up 0 bases; unmatched junction bases: 8. Here the CDR3 reads CASSPGQGKSSGANVLTF. For the CDR3, the DNA is TGTGCCAGCAGTCCGGGACAGGGAAAGAGCTCTGGGGCCAACGTCCTGACTTTC.

The chain has TRBV6-2 or TRBV6-3 and TRBJ2-1; D possibly corresponds to TRBD1 (6 bases). V shed 2 bases and J shed 3 bases, with 20 bases lying between them. Germline V gene lookup returns CDR1 MNHEY and CDR2 SVGEGT. This CDR3 has 18 amino acids. The CDR3 DNA reads as TGTGCCAGCAGTTACGATCCCCTAACAGGGTTCTACTACAATGAGCAGTTCTTC. Residues: CASSYDPLTGFYYNEQFF.

The V call is TRBV5-1, the J call TRBJ2-7, with TRBD1 matching 8 bases. The CDR3 runs to 14 residues. V was pared by 4 bases and J by 3 bases, with 6 bases of the junction left unmatched. CDR1 is SGHRS, CDR2 YFSETQ, per germline. Here the CDR3 DNA reads TGCGCCAGCAGCGTCAGACAGGGGTACTACGAGCAGTACTTC. Residues: CASSVRQGYYEQYF.

This CDR3 is CATSRATNEKLFF. The CDR3 bases are TGTGCCACCAGCAGAGCGACTAATGAAAAACTGTTTTTT. This chain uses TRBV15 with TRBJ1-4; D unclear. CDR3 length equals 13 residues. V lost 1 base to trimming and J lost 2 bases, with 2 bases between them. Germline lookup yields CDR1 LNHNV and CDR2 YYDKDF (reference sequence).

V gene TRBV5-5 combines with J gene TRBJ1-1, with D tentatively TRBD1 (6 bases). Trimming shortened V by 3 bases and J by 1 base, and 13 bases separated the two germline ends. Germline V CDR1 and CDR2: SGHKS, YYEKEE (reference sequence). CDR3 length: 15 amino acids. The chain's CDR3 is CASSSTGRGNTEAFF. The CDR3 DNA follows: TGTGCCAGCAGCTCGACAGGAAGGGGGAACACTGAAGCTTTCTTT.

The V call is TRBV3-1 (or the pseudogene TRBV3-2), the J call TRBJ2-1, with 8 bases fitting TRBD2. This CDR3 has 14 residues. Germline V gene lookup returns CDR1 LGHDT and CDR2 YNNKEL (reference sequence). V shed 4 bases and J 7 bases; nucleotides not matched to a gene: 6. Here the CDR3 reads CASSRIAGSNEQFF. The CDR3 DNA reads as TGTGCCAGCAGCCGAATAGCGGGGAGTAATGAGCAGTTCTTC.

This chain uses TRBV5-1 with TRBJ1-1, with 8 bases identical to TRBD1. CDR3 length equals 13 residues. From germline, CDR1 is SGHRS and CDR2 YFSETQ. After removal of 4 bases from V and 8 bases from J, the junction contained 7 bases not matched to a gene. The CDR3, as DNA: TGCGCCAGCAGCCCACAGGGGGTTTCGGAAGCTTTCTTT. Its translation is CASSPQGVSEAFF.

The V and J genes are TRBV18 and TRBJ2-1, with 8 positions matching TRBD1. Germline loops: CDR1 KGHSH, CDR2 LQKENI. The CDR3 runs 17 residues. Trimming cost V 6 bases and J 4 bases; bases outside gene matches: 14. The CDR3 here is CASSPLRNQGAYNEQFF. CDR3 DNA sequence: TGTGCCAGCTCCCCCTTACGCAACCAGGGGGCATACAATGAGCAGTTCTTC. Combining the CDR3 with reference TRBV18 and TRBJ2-1 gives the whole variable domain NAGVMQNPRHLVRRRGQEARLRCSPMKGHSHVYWYRQLPEEGLKFMVYLQKENIIDESGMPKERFSAEFPKEGPSILRIQQVVRGDSAAYFCASSPLRNQGAYNEQFFGPGTRLTVL.

The rearrangement joins TRBV24-1 to TRBJ2-5; tentatively, D is TRBD1 (6 bases). V was pared by 3 bases and J by 0 bases, with 10 bases between. The V gene's germline CDR1 is KGHDR and CDR2 SFDVKD. The CDR3 length is 15 residues. CDR3 coding DNA: TGTGCCACCAGTGATCGACAGGCTTACCAAGAGACCCAGTACTTC. It is translated as CATSDRQAYQETQYF.

This clone was recorded only once. V gene TRBV2 combines with J gene TRBJ1-1, with unresolved D. The V end lost 0 bases, the J end lost 0 bases, and 8 bases lay between the germline ends. Germline V CDR1 and CDR2: SNHLY, FYNNEI. This CDR3 comprises 15 residues. The CDR3 here is CASSEAGSLNTEAFF. CDR3 coding DNA: TGTGCCAGCAGTGAAGCTGGGAGTCTGAACACTGAAGCTTTCTTT.

V usage is TRBV2 and J usage is TRBJ2-5, with TRBD2 identical over 12 bases. V gave up 3 bases and J gave up 4 bases; unmatched junction bases: 6. This CDR3 is 16 amino acids long. CDR1 and CDR2 from the germline V gene are SNHLY and FYNNEI. Here the CDR3 reads CASSDSTSGSGETQYF. In nucleotides, the CDR3 is TGTGCCAGCAGTGATTCGACTAGCGGGAGCGGAGAGACCCAGTACTTC.

This chain uses TRBV12-3 or TRBV12-4 with TRBJ1-6; D might be TRBD1 (5 bases). The CDR3 is 13 amino acids. V dropped 3 bases and J dropped 13 bases, with 13 bases sitting between them. CDR3 sequence reads: CASSLGHLRPLHF. CDR3 DNA: TGTGCCAGCAGTTTGGGGCATCTCAGGCCCCTCCACTTT.

The chain uses TRBV29-1 and TRBJ1-1; 8 nucleotides match TRBD1. The length of the CDR3 is 12 residues. The V gene end was trimmed by 7 bases and the J gene end by 6 bases; junction bases not matched to a gene: 7. The germline CDR1 and CDR2 sequences are SQVTM and ANQGSEA. The CDR3, as DNA: TGCAGCGCTCGGACAGGGAGCCCTGAAGCTTTCTTT. It specifies CSARTGSPEAFF.

The rearrangement links TRBV6-5 to TRBJ2-1; TRBD2 might be the D (5 bases). The germline V gene encodes CDR1 MNHEY and CDR2 SVGAGI. The CDR3 has 11 amino acids. Trimming took 8 bases from V and 9 from J, leaving 11 bases between them. Here the CDR3 reads CASHWGVEQFF. The CDR3, as DNA: TGTGCCAGCCACTGGGGAGTTGAGCAGTTCTTC.

The chain combines TRBV19 with TRBJ1-1, with 10 positions matching TRBD1. V shed 7 bases, J shed 6 bases, and the junction held 8 bases outside the gene matches. This CDR3 has 14 amino acids. Per the germline V gene, CDR1 is LNHDA and CDR2 is SQIVND (reference sequence). CDR3 DNA sequence: TGTGCCAGTACCGAGACAGGGGGCCGTTCTGAAGCTTTCTTT. This translates into CASTETGGRSEAFF.

The J gene is TRBJ2-3, the V gene TRBV30; TRBD1 might be the D (9 bases). V shed 0 bases and J shed 1 base, with 20 bases lying between them. The CDR3 contains 18 residues. Germline-derived CDR1 and CDR2 are GTSNPN and SVGIG (reference sequence). Here the CDR3 DNA reads TGTGCCTGGAGTGTACTTGTCGGGAGGGACAGGGGCACAGATACGCAGTATTTT. Its protein is CAWSVLVGRDRGTDTQYF.

V gene TRBV28 combines with J gene TRBJ1-2, with D unresolved. The germline V gene encodes CDR1 MDHEN and CDR2 SYDVKM. V was shortened by 7 bases and J by 5 bases, with 14 bases between the two germline ends. The CDR3 totals 13 residues. The CDR3 DNA follows: TGTGCCAGCACCAACAATCTCGGGTATGGCTACACCTTC. Amino acids: CASTNNLGYGYTF.

CDR3 sequence: CASGPGQGFYEQYF. The DNA of the CDR3 is TGTGCCAGCGGACCGGGACAGGGCTTTTACGAGCAGTACTTC. This chain links TRBV28 with TRBJ2-7, with TRBD1 matching 9 bases. V gave up 8 bases and J gave up 4 bases; unmatched junction bases: 9. The CDR3 covers 14 residues. Germline V gives CDR1 MDHEN, CDR2 SYDVKM.

This clone was seen more than once but under ten times. V is TRBV10-3 and J is TRBJ2-1; tentatively, D is TRBD1 (6 bases). The ends were cut back, 4 bases at V and 3 bases at J, with 16 bases in the middle. The CDR3 runs to 16 residues. Germline-derived CDR1 and CDR2 are ENHRY and SYGVKD. In DNA form, the CDR3 reads TGTGCCATCAGTGCAGGAGCCGGGACAAACTACAATGAGCAGTTCTTC. The encoded protein is CAISAGAGTNYNEQFF.

The genes are TRBV20-1 and TRBJ1-1; D remains ambiguous. The V end was cut by 3 bases, the J end by 2 bases, with 16 bases between. The CDR3 spans 15 residues. Looked up from germline, CDR1 is DFQATT and CDR2 is SNEGSKA (reference sequence). CDR3 protein: CSASVPLGPNTEAFF. The CDR3 DNA is TGCAGTGCTAGTGTGCCCCTTGGGCCTAACACTGAAGCTTTCTTT.

J is TRBJ2-7 and V is TRBV6-1; 12 bases match TRBD1. This CDR3 is 16 amino acids long. Germline V gene sequence: CDR1 MNHNS, CDR2 SASEGT. Trimming at V came to 4 bases and at J to 5 bases, leaving 9 bases not matched to a gene. The CDR3: CASSVGVGQGADEQYF. The CDR3 bases are TGTGCCAGCAGTGTGGGGGTGGGACAGGGGGCGGACGAGCAGTACTTC.

The rearrangement joins TRBV5-1 to TRBJ2-7, with a possible D match to TRBD1 (5 bases). CDR3 length: 14 amino acids. Trimming removed 3 bases at V and 2 bases at J, with 12 bases between. Germline V gene data show CDR1 as SGHRS and CDR2 as YFSETQ. The CDR3 bases are TGCGCCAGCAGCTGGGGCTCTGACACCTACGAGCAGTACTTC. Translation: CASSWGSDTYEQYF. The full variable domain, in which reference TRBV5-1 and TRBJ2-7 provide the parts outside the CDR3, is KAGVTQTPRYLIKTRGQQVTLSCSPISGHRSVSWYQQTPGQGLQFLFEYFSETQRNKGNFPGRFSGRQFSNSRSEMNVSTLELGDSALYLCASSWGSDTYEQYFGPGTRLTVT.